This note documents a single T cell receptor beta chain sequence. There are many counts of this clonotype. Its recognized antigen is unknown. No much larger clone is present one base from it, and per-base qualities are unavailable. This specimen belongs to a study of human T cells and chemical hapten exposure (dated by TCRdb to about 2021). Turning to the overall study: For sensitization, 2% DPC in acetone was applied to a 2 cm by 2 cm area of upper inner arm skin. The libraries were sequenced as a pool, and the TCR yield per sample differed mostly because of small variations in library volumes within the pool. Roughly 30 alopecia patients provided blood for TCR sequencing at one to four time points (pre-sensitization, 2, 6 and 24 weeks). Throughout the study period of roughly 24 weeks, patients also received therapeutic DPC doses to the scalp every week. Alopecia areata with under or over 50% scalp involvement, alopecia totalis and alopecia universalis were represented in the patient cohort, which was mostly female. Patch testing was performed on the upper back with Finn chambers containing 0.01% DPC, and the patch tests were scored after 6 days according to International Contact Dermatitis Research Group standards. In alopecia patients, the study followed how the peripheral blood TCR repertoire changed in vivo over primary and secondary sensitization to diphenylcyclopropenone (DPC), a hapten. Blood samples were taken from patients before sensitization (week 0) and at 2, 6 and about 24 weeks after DPC sensitization.

CDR1 and CDR2 are read off the germline V gene as KGHSH and LQKENI. Deletion took 4 bases off V and 4 bases off J, with a span of 16 bases between the germline ends. The CDR3 goes from the cysteine to the phenylalanine over 16 residues. Only the CDR3 DNA is retained, 48 bases long and in frame from the first base. The time point tag for this specimen amounts to: patch test 1, 2 weeks after DPC sensitization. The treatment or condition label for this specimen denotes: therapeutic diphenylcyclopropenone sensitization with weekly scalp DPC. Blood at each patch-test visit was drawn before the patch test was applied. Eligible patients were aged 18 to 70, diagnosed with alopecia, deemed suitable for DPC therapy, and excluded if pregnant. Total RNA was extracted from unfractionated whole blood collected in Tempus Blood RNA tubes. Points the paper makes about the study in general: Because every patient had alopecia, a presumed autoimmune disease, the patients' immune response might differ from that of healthy individuals. DPC sensitization did not change the number of TCRs with a frequency above 1 in 1000, and there was no evidence of changes in global repertoire structure. Compared with pre-sensitization or healthy control sets, expanded TCRs formed significantly more large CDR3 similarity clusters, which is consistent with antigen-driven responses. A positive correlation was found between the number of PT1 expanded TCRs and patch test score, with significance reached at thresholds 8, 16 and 32 but not 4. After repeated subsampling, changes were observed in the strength of the expansion versus patch-test correlation and in the threshold at which the correlation became significant.

To prepare the library, RACE was applied. Instrument used: NextSeq 500. During library preparation, unique molecular identifiers were attached to individual cDNA molecules so that TCRs could be counted quantitatively and reproducibly. For every blood RNA sample, sequencing covered both the TCR alpha and TCR beta chains. The published analysis was carried out like this. A median of about 87,000 TCRs per sample was observed, with a range of roughly 20,000 to 750,000. The Decombinator software suite was used to annotate V, J and CDR3 in the TCR reads. For PS versus PT1 abundance plots, all samples were subsampled to the same number of TCRs (28,000). Expanded TCRs were defined as absent before sensitization and observed at least eight times at the 2-week time point. Through fastp at Q25 and MiXCR, TCRdb rebuilt clones from the public reads, retaining in-frame beta chains. Entries that share a CDR3 protein sequence are merged under the most common genes and DNA. Clone size and V and J calls follow TCRdb, not the original study. Counted in this sample were roughly 45,000 distinct CDR3 sequences; around 9.3% of them appeared once. The top ten hold approximately 4.5% of the sample.

This sequence originates from a woman in her forties or fifties with alopecia areata. Some clones in this sample may be carry-over from other donors' samples. This receptor chain uses TRBV18 and TRBJ2-2; TRBD2 might be the D gene, on 6 matching bases. Sequences were derived from whole blood, sampled in connection with sensitization to the hapten diphenylcyclopropenone (DPC). The DNA reads as follows: TGTGCCAGCTCACGTGAAATAGCGGAACCCACCGGGGAGCTGTTTTTT. This encodes CASSREIAEPTGELFF.